A selection of T cell receptor beta chains follows, all from one sample in a study of T cells in localized non-small cell lung cancer. The repertoire was sequenced with immunoSEQ multiplex PCR; TCRdb's copy has only in-frame clones and lacks some. The table has 25,000 to 30,000 clones, 80% to 85% seen once. The sample in question was peripheral blood mononuclear cells, obtained before any cancer treatment. The receptors stem from a man between 40 and 69 years old with stage III lung adenocarcinoma. The CDR3 runs from the conserved cysteine through the conserved F or W. D genes are given only for firm matches. Not every row has a clone size; where given, it reads once, few, many or a size class.

clone size	V gene	D gene	J gene	CDR3 DNA	CDR3 protein
once	TRBV2	NA	TRBJ2-2	TGTGCCAGCAGCCGGTGGGAGGAATTGGAGCTGTTTTTT	CASSRWEELELFF
NA	TRBV5-1	NA	TRBJ1-1	TGCGCCAGTTCCCAGACATCTCTGGCCACTGAAGCTTTCTTT	CASSQTSLATEAFF
NA	TRBV5-1	NA	TRBJ2-4	TGCGCCAGCAGCTCCGGGACAAGTGGCGCCAAAAACATTCAGTACTTC	CASSSGTSGAKNIQYF
NA	TRBV18	TRBD2	TRBJ2-7	TGTGCCAGCTCACCCGCCGCGGGAGGGGACTACGAGCAGTACTTC	CASSPAAGGDYEQYF
NA	TRBV2	TRBD2	TRBJ2-3	TGTGCCAGCAGTGAGATAGCGGGGGAAGTTTTAGATACGCAGTATTTT	CASSEIAGEVLDTQYF
NA	TRBV5-1	NA	TRBJ2-2	TGCGCCAGCAGCTTGGTTATGTACACCGGGGAGCTGTTTTTT	CASSLVMYTGELFF
NA	TRBV6-5	NA	TRBJ1-1	TGTGCCAGCAGTTCAAACATGGAAAACACTGAAGCTTTCTTT	CASSSNMENTEAFF
NA	TRBV7-8	NA	TRBJ2-3	TGTGCCAGCAGCTTAGAGGGACTCCCGACGGATACGCAGTATTTT	CASSLEGLPTDTQYF
NA	TRBV9	NA	TRBJ2-1	TGTGCCAGCAGCGAGCGGAGCTCCTACAATGAGCAGTTCTTC	CASSERSSYNEQFF
NA	TRBV30	NA	TRBJ1-2	TGTGCCTGGAGACGAGGGGACAACTATGGCTACACCTTC	CAWRRGDNYGYTF
NA	TRBV27	NA	TRBJ2-2	TGTGCCAGCAGTTCTGGGGGGATGAGCACCGGGGAGCTGTTTTTT	CASSSGGMSTGELFF
NA	TRBV19	NA	TRBJ2-2	TGTGCCAGTAGTATCCAGGGAGCCCCCGGGGAGCTGTTTTTT	CASSIQGAPGELFF
once	TRBV11-2	NA	TRBJ1-2	TGTGCCAGCAGCTTAAACAGTGGATCCTATGGCTACACCTTC	CASSLNSGSYGYTF
NA	TRBV6-1	TRBD1	TRBJ1-6	TGTGCCAGCTTTTATACCGGGACAGTCAATTCACCCCTCCACTTT	CASFYTGTVNSPLHF
NA	TRBV28	NA	TRBJ2-4	TGTGCCAGCAGTTCGGCACACCAACCACTAGCCAAAAACATTCAGTACTTC	CASSSAHQPLAKNIQYF
NA	TRBV30	NA	TRBJ1-1	TGTGCCTGGAGTTCAGGGCGCACTGAAGCTTTCTTT	CAWSSGRTEAFF
NA	TRBV2	TRBD1	TRBJ2-5	TGTGCCAGCAGACAGGGGAAAGAGACCCAGTACTTC	CASRQGKETQYF
few	TRBV28	NA	TRBJ1-2	TGTGCCAGCGGTACAGGCTCTGCTAACTATGGCTACACCTTC	CASGTGSANYGYTF
NA	TRBV2	NA	TRBJ1-2	TGTGCCAGCAGTGACAGGGTGGGTGGCTACACCTTC	CASSDRVGGYTF
NA	TRBV6-4	NA	TRBJ2-2	TGTGCCAGCAGTACAGGGTTCGGCACCGGGGAGCTGTTTTTT	CASSTGFGTGELFF
NA	TRBV11-2	NA	TRBJ1-6	TGTGCCAGCAGCTTAACAGGTGGAGGTAATTCACCCCTCCACTTT	CASSLTGGGNSPLHF
NA	TRBV6-1	NA	TRBJ2-1	TGTGCCAGCGGTGAGTGGCTGGAGCAGTTCTTC	CASGEWLEQFF
NA	TRBV6-6	NA	TRBJ1-1	TGTGCCAGCAGTATACAGAAAGCGAACACTGAAGCTTTCTTT	CASSIQKANTEAFF
NA	TRBV7-8	NA	TRBJ2-1	TGTGCCAGCAGCTTGGGTCCGGAAAATGAGCAGTTCTTC	CASSLGPENEQFF
NA	TRBV11-2	NA	TRBJ2-3	TGTGCCAGCAGCTTAGGGTACACAGATACGCAGTATTTT	CASSLGYTDTQYF
NA	TRBV7-2	NA	TRBJ2-5	TGTGCCAGCAGCCCAATACAGGGCCGAGAGACCCAGTACTTC	CASSPIQGRETQYF
NA	TRBV29-1	NA	TRBJ2-5	TGCAGCGTTGGTCTTCGGGGCCGCCAAGAGACCCAGTACTTC	CSVGLRGRQETQYF
NA	TRBV4-1	NA	TRBJ1-5	TGCGCCAGCAGCCAAGCCGGTGGGGGGCTCAATCAGCCCCAGCATTTT	CASSQAGGGLNQPQHF
NA	TRBV28	TRBD1	TRBJ2-4	TGTGCCAGCAGTTTGACAGGGACGCATTCTAAAAACATTCAGTACTTC	CASSLTGTHSKNIQYF
NA	TRBV7-2	NA	TRBJ1-2	TGTGCCAGCAGCTTCTCTCCTAACTATGGCTACACCTTC	CASSFSPNYGYTF
NA	TRBV6-5	TRBD2	TRBJ2-3	TGTGCCACCTCTAGCGGGAGGGCAGATACGCAGTATTTT	CATSSGRADTQYF
NA	TRBV19	NA	TRBJ2-1	TGTGCCAGTAGTAGGAGTAATGAGCAGTTCTTC	CASSRSNEQFF
NA	TRBV7-9	TRBD1	TRBJ1-4	TGTGCCAGCAGCTCCGGACAGGTAGCTACTAATGAAAAACTGTTTTTT	CASSSGQVATNEKLFF
once	TRBV30	NA	TRBJ2-7	TGTGCCTGGAGTGGAGGGGGGGCTTCCTACGAGCAGTACTTC	CAWSGGGASYEQYF
NA	TRBV7-2	TRBD1	TRBJ1-2	TGTGCCAGCAGCCCTAGGGGGCTGGCCCTCTATGGCTACACCTTC	CASSPRGLALYGYTF
NA	TRBV6-1	TRBD2	TRBJ2-1	TGTGCCAGCAGTGAATTTGGATCTGGGACTAGCGGGCGTAATGAGCAGTTCTTC	CASSEFGSGTSGRNEQFF
NA	TRBV2	TRBD2	TRBJ2-3	TGTGCCAGCTCGCCCGGACTAGCGGGCACAGATACGCAGTATTTT	CASSPGLAGTDTQYF
NA	TRBV6-6	TRBD2	TRBJ2-2	TGTGCCAGCAACCAGGGGACTAGCGGGACCGGGGAGCTGTTTTTT	CASNQGTSGTGELFF
once	TRBV5-1	NA	TRBJ1-6	TGCGCCAGCAGCCGAGAGTCGACAGGCGCGATTTCACCCCTCCACTTT	CASSRESTGAISPLHF
NA	TRBV10-3	TRBD1	TRBJ1-2	TGTGCCATCAGTGAGCAGGGGGGGTCGAGCTATGGCTACACCTTC	CAISEQGGSSYGYTF
few	TRBV2	NA	TRBJ1-3	TGTGCCAGCAGGGAGACAGACTCTGGAAACACCATATATTTT	CASRETDSGNTIYF
NA	TRBV4-2	NA	TRBJ2-6	TGTGCCAGCAGCCAAGGATACACTTCTGGGGCCAACGTCCTGACTTTC	CASSQGYTSGANVLTF
few	TRBV28	NA	TRBJ2-1	TGTGGAGTGATAGACTACAATGAGCAGTTCTTC	CGVIDYNEQFF
NA	TRBV15	NA	TRBJ1-5	TGTGCCACCAGCAGAGGGCGCTATCAGCCCCAGCATTTT	CATSRGRYQPQHF
few	TRBV11-1	NA	TRBJ2-2	TGTGCCAGCAGCTTAGCGCCGGGGTTCGGGGAGCTGTTTTTT	CASSLAPGFGELFF
NA	TRBV13	NA	TRBJ2-3	TGTGCCAGCAGCTTAAGGCCGTTGAGGAGGAAAGCAGATACGCAGTATTTT	CASSLRPLRRKADTQYF
NA	TRBV4-1	NA	TRBJ2-7	TGCGCCAGCAGCCAAGAGGGGTATTCCACCTACGAGCAGTACTTC	CASSQEGYSTYEQYF
NA	TRBV11-2	TRBD1	TRBJ2-6	TGTGCCAGCAGCGACAGGGCTGGGGCCAACGTCCTGACTTTC	CASSDRAGANVLTF
few	TRBV28	NA	TRBJ2-3	TGTGCCAGCAGATACGATACAGGATACAGCACAGATACGCAGTATTTT	CASRYDTGYSTDTQYF
NA	TRBV9	NA	TRBJ2-5	TGTGCCAGCAGCGTAGACGTAGGGTGGGGAGAGACCCAGTACTTC	CASSVDVGWGETQYF
NA	TRBV5-5	NA	TRBJ2-7	TGTGCCAGCAGCCAGGGACTTCCGGGAACCTACGAGCAGTACTTC	CASSQGLPGTYEQYF
NA	TRBV11-2	TRBD1	TRBJ2-1	TGTGCCAGCAGCCCCGGGACAGGGGCCTACAATGAGCAGTTCTTC	CASSPGTGAYNEQFF
NA	TRBV27	NA	TRBJ2-4	NA	CASSSSWLANIQYF